This is a list of T cell receptor beta chains from one sample in a study of radiotherapy plus CTLA-4 blockade in lung cancer. The data were produced by immunoSEQ multiplex PCR, yet TCRdb's version contains in-frame clones alone and is incomplete. The sample includes about 68,000 clones, roughly 85% seen only once; the top ten take roughly a tenth. The input for sequencing was peripheral blood, taken from a patient treated with radiotherapy plus ipilimumab. The source is a human donor with non-small cell lung cancer who had a complete response to radiotherapy plus ipilimumab. Both conserved end residues are part of each CDR3. A D gene is named only where the DNA matches it firmly. Rows give clone size only sometimes, using once, few, many, or a class for an expanded clone.

size: NA; V: TRBV14; D: NA; J: TRBJ2-1; DNA: TGTGCCAGCAGCTCCCAACGTATAGAGCAGTTCTTC; CDR3: CASSSQRIEQFF
size: few; V: TRBV4-1; D: NA; J: TRBJ1-3; DNA: TGCGCCAGCAGCCAATTCCGGTTTCTCGGAAACACCATATATTTT; CDR3: CASSQFRFLGNTIYF
size: NA; V: TRBV19; D: TRBD1; J: TRBJ2-6; DNA: TGTGCCAGTAGTCTCCGGGACAGCATTACCCTCGGGGCCAACGTCCTGACTTTC; CDR3: CASSLRDSITLGANVLTF
size: once; V: TRBV2; D: NA; J: TRBJ2-1; DNA: TGTGCCAGCAGTGTGGGGGGAGGCAATGAGCAGTTCTTC; CDR3: CASSVGGGNEQFF
size: NA; V: TRBV6-5; D: NA; J: TRBJ2-3; DNA: TGTGCCAGCAGGAAGGGGACAGATACGCAGTATTTT; CDR3: CASRKGTDTQYF
size: NA; V: TRBV6-5; D: NA; J: TRBJ1-1; DNA: TGTGCCAGCAGTTCCTGGCAGTCTGAAGCTTTCTTT; CDR3: CASSSWQSEAFF
size: once; V: TRBV30; D: TRBD2; J: TRBJ2-3; DNA: TGTGCCTGGAGGTCCTTACTAGCGGGGGTGCAATCTAGCACAGATACGCAGTATTTT; CDR3: CAWRSLLAGVQSSTDTQYF
size: NA; V: TRBV11-2; D: NA; J: TRBJ2-6; DNA: TGTGCCAGCAGCTTAGGCACGTCCCGGCAGGGCTCCGGGGCCAACGTCCTGACTTTC; CDR3: CASSLGTSRQGSGANVLTF
size: NA; V: TRBV27; D: NA; J: TRBJ2-3; DNA: TGTGCCAGCAGCCGAGGCTCCAGGCCCAGCACAGATACGCAGTATTTT; CDR3: CASSRGSRPSTDTQYF
size: NA; V: TRBV19; D: NA; J: TRBJ1-1; DNA: TGTGCCAGTAGTCCACGAATGAACACTGAAGCTTTCTTT; CDR3: CASSPRMNTEAFF
size: NA; V: TRBV4-1; D: NA; J: TRBJ1-5; DNA: TGCGCCAGCAGCCAAGGCCCCGGGCCCCAGGCTAATCAGCCCCAGCATTTT; CDR3: CASSQGPGPQANQPQHF
size: NA; V: TRBV7-8; D: TRBD1; J: TRBJ2-5; DNA: TGTGCCAGCAGCTCGTACAGGGGGCGGCAGGAGACCCAGTACTTC; CDR3: CASSSYRGRQETQYF
size: NA; V: TRBV10-3; D: NA; J: TRBJ2-3; DNA: TGTGCCATCAGCGATCGGACAGATACGCAGTATTTT; CDR3: CAISDRTDTQYF
size: NA; V: TRBV4-1; D: TRBD1; J: TRBJ1-6; DNA: TGCGCCAGCAGCCAAGAATTCAGGGCTACCGGGACAGGGGGTTCACCCCTCCACTTT; CDR3: CASSQEFRATGTGGSPLHF
size: NA; V: TRBV4-3; D: TRBD2; J: TRBJ2-7; DNA: TGCGCCAGCAGCCAAGCAACCGGGACTACCGACGGGCAGTACTTC; CDR3: CASSQATGTTDGQYF
size: few; V: TRBV30; D: NA; J: TRBJ1-1; DNA: TGTGCCTGGAGTGGGCTGAATGAAGCTTTCTTT; CDR3: CAWSGLNEAFF
size: NA; V: TRBV4-1; D: TRBD1; J: TRBJ1-3; DNA: TGCGCCAGCAGCCCTGGACAGGGGGGTCGGAGGGGAAACACCATATATTTT; CDR3: CASSPGQGGRRGNTIYF
size: once; V: TRBV6-1; D: TRBD2; J: TRBJ2-4; DNA: TGTGCCAGCAGTCAAGGAGGGAGGGTAGCCAAAAACATTCAGTACTTC; CDR3: CASSQGGRVAKNIQYF
size: NA; V: TRBV2; D: NA; J: TRBJ2-1; DNA: TGTGCCAGCAGCTTGGACAAGAGCTCCTACAATGAGCAGTTCTTC; CDR3: CASSLDKSSYNEQFF
size: NA; V: TRBV7-8; D: NA; J: TRBJ1-5; DNA: TGTGCCAGCAGCCCTGACCGGCCCAGCCTTCAGCCCCAGCATTTT; CDR3: CASSPDRPSLQPQHF
size: NA; V: TRBV30; D: NA; J: TRBJ1-6; DNA: TGTGCGTTGGGAATTTCACCCCTCCACTTT; CDR3: CALGISPLHF
size: NA; V: TRBV5-6; D: NA; J: TRBJ1-1; DNA: TGTGCCAGCAGCTCGGACCGAGACACTGAAGCTTTCTTT; CDR3: CASSSDRDTEAFF